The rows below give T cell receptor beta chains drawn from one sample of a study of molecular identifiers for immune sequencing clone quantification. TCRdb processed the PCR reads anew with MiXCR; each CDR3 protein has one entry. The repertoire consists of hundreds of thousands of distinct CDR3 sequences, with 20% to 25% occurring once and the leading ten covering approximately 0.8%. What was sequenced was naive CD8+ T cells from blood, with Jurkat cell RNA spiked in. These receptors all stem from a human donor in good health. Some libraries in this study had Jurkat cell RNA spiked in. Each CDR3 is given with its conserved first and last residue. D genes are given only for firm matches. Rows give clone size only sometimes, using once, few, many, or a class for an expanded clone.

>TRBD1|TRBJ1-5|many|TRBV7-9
TGTGCCAGCAGCTTACCAAAAGGGACAGGGTCCCCGCCCCAGCATTTT
CASSLPKGTGSPPQHF
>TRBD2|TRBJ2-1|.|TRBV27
TGTGCCAGCAGTTTGTTCGGACTAGCGGGGAACAATGAGCAGTTCTTC
CASSLFGLAGNNEQFF
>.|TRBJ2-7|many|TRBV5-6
TGTGCCAGTCAACAGCGTGTGTCCTACGAGCAGTACTTC
CASQQRVSYEQYF
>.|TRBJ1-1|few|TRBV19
TGTGCCAGTAGTGGGGGGACGTCGATGTTGGGCACTGAAGCTTTCTTT
CASSGGTSMLGTEAFF
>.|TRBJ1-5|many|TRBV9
TGTGCCAGCAGCGCCCAGGGTCTTAGCAATCAGCCCCAGCATTTT
CASSAQGLSNQPQHF
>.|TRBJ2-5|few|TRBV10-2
TGCGCCACCTCCGAGTACCAAGAGACCCAGTACTTC
CATSEYQETQYF
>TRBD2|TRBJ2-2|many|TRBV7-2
TGTGCCAGCAGCTTACTTGGCGGGAGGGCCGGGGAGCTGTTTTTT
CASSLLGGRAGELFF
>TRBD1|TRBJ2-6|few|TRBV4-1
TGCGCCAGCAGCCAAGCGACAGGGACTGGGGCCAACGTCCTGACTTTC
CASSQATGTGANVLTF
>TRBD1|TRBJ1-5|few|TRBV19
TGTGCCAGTAGTGTCGACAGGGCCAGCAATCAGCCCCAGCATTTT
CASSVDRASNQPQHF
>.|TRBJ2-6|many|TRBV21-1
TGTGCCAGCAGCAAAGGGATGCCCTCTGGGGCCAACGTCCTGACTTTC
CASSKGMPSGANVLTF
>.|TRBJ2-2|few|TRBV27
TGTGCCAGCAGTACTCCCGGGGAGCTGTTTTTT
CASSTPGELFF
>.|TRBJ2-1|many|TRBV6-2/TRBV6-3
TGTGCCAGCAGTTCGGGGGGCCCCTACAATGAGCAGTTCTTC
CASSSGGPYNEQFF
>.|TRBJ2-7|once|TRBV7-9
TGTGCCAGCAGCTCGACAGGTACCTACGGGCAGTACTTC
CASSSTGTYGQYF
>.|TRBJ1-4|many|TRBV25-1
TGTGCCAGCAGTGAATACGCGGCAAGTGATAATGAAAAACTGTTTTTT
CASSEYAASDNEKLFF
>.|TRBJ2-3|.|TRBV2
TGTGCCAGCAGTGAAGCTTTAGGGTTGTGGATAACAGATACGCAGTATTTT
CASSEALGLWITDTQYF
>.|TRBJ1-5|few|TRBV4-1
TGCGCCAGCAGCCAAGGAGTATCAGCCCCCAATCAGCCCCAGCATTTT
CASSQGVSAPNQPQHF
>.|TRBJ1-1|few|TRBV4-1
TGCGCCAGCAGCGAAGGGGTGAACACTGGAGCTTTCTTT
CASSEGVNTGAFF
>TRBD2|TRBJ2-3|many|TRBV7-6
TGTGCCAGCAGCTTAGATGGTAGCGGGAGGACCACAGATACGCAGTATTTT
CASSLDGSGRTTDTQYF
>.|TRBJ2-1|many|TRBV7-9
TGTGCCAGCAGCAACGGGGGACCCCAGTTCTTC
CASSNGGPQFF
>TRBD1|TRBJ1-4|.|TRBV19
TGTGCCAGTAGTCCCCGGGACAGGGTCTCTGAAAGACTGTTTTTT
CASSPRDRVSERLFF
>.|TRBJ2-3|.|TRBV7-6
TGCGCCAGCAGCCCCCTTCCCTGGGTTCATTCGACAGATACGCAGTATTTT
CASSPLPWVHSTDTQYF
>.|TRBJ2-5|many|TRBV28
TGTGCCAGCAGTTTGACGGCGGGAAAAGAGACCCAGTACTTC
CASSLTAGKETQYF
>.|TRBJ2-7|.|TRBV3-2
TGTGCCAGCAGGATAGTCCCGGGACAGGGACCTCAGCACTTC
CASRIVPGQGPQHF
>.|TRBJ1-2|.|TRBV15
TGTGCCACCGGCAGAGAAGGAGGGGATGGCTACACCTTC
CATGREGGDGYTF
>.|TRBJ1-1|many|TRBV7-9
TGTGCCAGCAGCTTAGTGAGGCGGAACACTGAAGCTTTCTTT
CASSLVRRNTEAFF
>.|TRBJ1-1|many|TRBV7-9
TGTGCCAGCGGATTTACCGGAGCTTTCTTT
CASGFTGAFF
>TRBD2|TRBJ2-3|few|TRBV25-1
TGTGCCAGCAGTGGACTAGCAGCCACAGATACGCAGTATTTT
CASSGLAATDTQYF
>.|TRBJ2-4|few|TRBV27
TGTGCCAGCAGTCCATTAGGCGGAAAACTAGCCAAAAACATTCAGTACTTC
CASSPLGGKLAKNIQYF
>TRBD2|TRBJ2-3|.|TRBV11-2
TGTGCCAGCAGCTTAAGTTTTACTAGCGGGAGCGCAGATACGCAGTATTTT
CASSLSFTSGSADTQYF
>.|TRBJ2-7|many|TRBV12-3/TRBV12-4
TGTGCCAGCAGCCGCGGACAGAGAAACGAGCAGTACTTC
CASSRGQRNEQYF
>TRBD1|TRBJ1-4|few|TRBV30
TGTGCCTGGATTAAAACGATCCGGGACAGGGGGATGATTGATGAAAAACTGTTTTTT
CAWIKTIRDRGMIDEKLFF
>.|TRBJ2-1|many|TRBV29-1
TGCAGCGTTGAAGGTCGGAGGGGCGAGCAGTTCTTC
CSVEGRRGEQFF
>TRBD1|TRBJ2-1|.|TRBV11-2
TGTGCCAGCAGCTTAGATTGGTCGGACAGGGGGCAACTCAGCTCCTACAATGAGCAGTTCTTC
CASSLDWSDRGQLSSYNEQFF
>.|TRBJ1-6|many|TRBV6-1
TGTGCCAGCAGTGGAAACGACGCTAATTCACCCCTCCACTTT
CASSGNDANSPLHF
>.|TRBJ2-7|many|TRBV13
TGTGCCAGCAGCGCGACCTCCTACGAGCAGTACTTC
CASSATSYEQYF
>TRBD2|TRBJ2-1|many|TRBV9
TGTGCCAGCAGCGAACCACCTTTTGGCGGGGGTTCCTACAATGAGCAGTTCTTC
CASSEPPFGGGSYNEQFF
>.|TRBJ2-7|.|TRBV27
TGTGCCAGCAGTTCCTCCCCGGGGGCGGTCTACGAGCAGTACTTC
CASSSSPGAVYEQYF
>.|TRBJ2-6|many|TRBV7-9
TGTGCCAGCAGCTTAAGGCAGGACTTAGTCGAATCTGGGGCCAACGTCCTGACTTTC
CASSLRQDLVESGANVLTF
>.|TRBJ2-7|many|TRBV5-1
TGCGCCAGCAGCTTGGCCGCGAACGACGCAACCTACGAGCAGTACTTC
CASSLAANDATYEQYF